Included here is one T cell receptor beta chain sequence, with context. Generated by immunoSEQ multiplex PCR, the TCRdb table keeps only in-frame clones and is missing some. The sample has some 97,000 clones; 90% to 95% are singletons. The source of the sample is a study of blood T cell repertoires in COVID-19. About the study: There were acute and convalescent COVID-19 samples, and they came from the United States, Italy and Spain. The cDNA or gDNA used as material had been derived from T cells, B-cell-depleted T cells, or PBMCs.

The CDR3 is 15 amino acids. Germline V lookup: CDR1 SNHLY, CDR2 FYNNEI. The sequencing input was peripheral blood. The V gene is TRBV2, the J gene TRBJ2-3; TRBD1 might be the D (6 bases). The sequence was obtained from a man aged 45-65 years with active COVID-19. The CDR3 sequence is CALFGAGAGTDTQYF. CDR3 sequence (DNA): TGTGCTCTCTTTGGGGCAGGGGCCGGCACAGATACGCAGTATTTT.